One sample yielded the 28 T cell receptor beta chains listed below, sequenced in a study of memory CD4+ T cells and cytomegalovirus serostatus. The sort gate was single viable CD3+CD4+CD8-CD45RO+ cells for memory CD4+ T cells. Data came from immunoSEQ multiplex PCR; TCRdb stores just in-frame clones and leaves some out. The sample holds some 46,000 clones, around four fifths seen once. The specimen was memory CD4+ T cells from blood. These receptors were obtained from an adult in good health and CMV-seronegative.

V and J are TRBV9 and TRBJ1-1; TRBD1 is a possible D gene (5 bases). Per germline, CDR1 SGDLS and CDR2 YYNGEE. This CDR3 is 15 amino acids long. Trimming removed 4 bases from V and 0 bases from J, with 13 bases in between. Here the CDR3 reads CASSPTGVMNTEAFF. The DNA of the CDR3 is TGTGCCAGCAGCCCCACGGGGGTTATGAACACTGAAGCTTTCTTT.

The chain couples TRBV7-9 to TRBJ1-2, with 10 bases lining up with TRBD1. The length of the CDR3 is 15 residues. With V trimmed by 0 bases and J by 8 bases, 6 bases remained unmatched. Germline V gene data show CDR1 as SEHNR and CDR2 as FQNEAQ (reference sequence). The CDR3 DNA reads as TGTGCCAGCAGCTTAGCCGGGACAGGGGATCGGGGCTACACCTTC. Translating gives CASSLAGTGDRGYTF.

This clone was seen a few times. The CDR3 loop reads CASSEERDQPQHF. The CDR3 DNA reads TGTGCCAGCAGTGAAGAACGGGATCAGCCCCAGCATTTT. The chain combines TRBV2 with TRBJ1-5; D ambiguous. The germline CDR1 and CDR2 sequences are SNHLY and FYNNEI. The V end was cut by 1 base, the J end by 5 bases, with 6 bases between. The CDR3 has 13 amino acids. Supplemented by reference TRBV2 and TRBJ1-5, the full variable domain reads EPEVTQTPSHQVTQMGQEVILRCVPISNHLYFYWYRQILGQKVEFLVSFYNNEISEKSEIFDDQFSVERPDGSNFTLKIRSTKLEDSAMYFCASSEERDQPQHFGDGTRLSIL.

The genes are TRBV10-3 and TRBJ2-1, with 10 bases fitting TRBD2. V shed 6 bases, J shed 1 base, and the junction held 18 bases outside the gene matches. This CDR3 spans 20 amino acids. CDR1 ENHRY and CDR2 SYGVKD come from the germline V gene. The CDR3, as DNA: TGTGCCATCAGGGCTATTGGGACTAGCGAGGGGGCGGGGTCCTACAATGAGCAGTTCTTC. This codes for CAIRAIGTSEGAGSYNEQFF.

The chain recombines TRBV6-1 with TRBJ2-3; weak D call: TRBD2 (7 bases). Looked up from germline, CDR1 is MNHNS and CDR2 is SASEGT. V lost 1 base, J lost 7 bases, and 15 bases lay in between. The CDR3 spans 15 residues. For the CDR3, the DNA is TGTGCCAGCAGTGAAGGGGGGGGGCCGGTATATACGCAGTATTTT. It is translated as CASSEGGGPVYTQYF.

This clone was seen a few times. The chain links TRBV5-4 to TRBJ1-1, with a possible D match to TRBD1 (6 bases). The ends were cut back, 5 bases at V and 5 bases at J, with 10 bases in the middle. This CDR3 has 12 residues. Germline loops: CDR1 SGHNT, CDR2 YYREEE (reference sequence). The CDR3 protein is CASSYDRTEAFF. CDR3 DNA sequence: TGTGCCAGCAGTTATGACAGGACTGAAGCTTTCTTT.

V usage is TRBV6-5 and J usage is TRBJ1-2, with TRBD1 matching over 10 bases. Germline V gene lookup returns CDR1 MNHEY and CDR2 SVGAGI. Germline trimming cut 6 bases from V and 0 bases from J; bases unmatched to any gene: 4. The CDR3 loop spans 15 amino acids. In DNA form, the CDR3 reads TGTGCCAGCAGACCAGGACAGGGGGCTAACTATGGCTACACCTTC. Its translation is CASRPGQGANYGYTF.

CDR3 sequence reads: CASSWARTSGGETQYF. CDR3 DNA: TGTGCCAGCAGCTGGGCCCGGACTAGCGGAGGGGAGACCCAGTACTTC. The V and J genes are TRBV5-4 and TRBJ2-5; the match to TRBD2 covers 10 bases. The CDR3 runs 16 residues. V lost 3 bases and J lost 5; bases outside the gene matches: 10. The germline V gene has CDR1 SGHNT and CDR2 YYREEE (reference sequence).

This clone is a singleton in its sample. The chain has TRBV13 and TRBJ1-2, with 10 bases fitting TRBD1. V shed 5 bases and J 7 bases; nucleotides not matched to a gene: 10. CDR3 size: 15 residues. Germline CDR1 is PRHDT and CDR2 is FYEKMQ (reference sequence). The CDR3 DNA reads TGTGCCAGCAGCCCCCGGGACAGGGGATCCGTTGGCTACACCTTC. This encodes CASSPRDRGSVGYTF.

The chain uses TRBV11-3 and TRBJ1-5; D uncertain. Germline loops: CDR1 SGHNT, CDR2 YENEEA. This CDR3 contains 15 residues. Deletions cut 1 base from V and 11 bases from J, with 18 bases between. CDR3 DNA sequence: TGTGCCAGCAGCTTAGTCCTCCTGAGATATATGGCCCAGCATTTT. This encodes CASSLVLLRYMAQHF.

This chain joins TRBV6-4 and TRBJ1-1; possibly TRBD1 for D (6 bases). Trimming took 5 bases from V and 3 from J, leaving 22 bases between them. The CDR3 contains 17 residues. Germline CDR1 is MRHNA and CDR2 is SNTAGT. In DNA form, the CDR3 reads TGTGCCAGCAGTTATCCACCGCACAGGGTAGCGCACACTGAAGCTTTCTTT. Its translation: CASSYPPHRVAHTEAFF.

The chain has TRBV12-1 and TRBJ2-6. TRBV12-1 has pseudogene status. The CDR3 has 15 amino acids. The CDR3 DNA reads as TGTGCCAGCAGCTGGTTGGACTCTGGGGCCAACGTCCTGACTTTC. It is translated as CASSWLDSGANVLTF.

This clone came up a few times. This rearrangement joins TRBV20-1 to TRBJ2-3; D may be TRBD2 (6 bases). Germline V CDR1 and CDR2: DFQATT, SNEGSKA (reference sequence). The V end was cut by 5 bases, the J end by 4 bases, with 7 bases between. The CDR3 runs 11 residues. CDR3 DNA: TGCAGTGCTGGACTATCAGATACGCAGTATTTT. Translation gives CSAGLSDTQYF.

V and J are TRBV6-5 and TRBJ1-2; 10 bases agree with TRBD1. This CDR3 contains 13 residues. Germline V gene data show CDR1 as MNHEY and CDR2 as SVGAGI. The J segment lost 6 bases and the V segment lost 4 bases, leaving 2 bases of the junction unmatched. Written as DNA, the CDR3 is TGTGCCAGCAGTTTGACAGGGGGCGATGGCTACACCTTC. Amino acid sequence: CASSLTGGDGYTF.

This clone occurred once. This rearrangement joins TRBV5-6 to TRBJ1-2, with D perhaps matching TRBD1 (5 bases). V shed 6 bases and J shed 3 bases, with 21 bases lying between them. The germline V gene encodes CDR1 SGHDT and CDR2 YYEEEE. CDR3 length: 16 amino acids. This chain's CDR3 is CASTLFRLGLYYGYTF. The DNA for the CDR3 is TGTGCCAGCACCCTTTTCCGATTGGGACTCTACTATGGCTACACCTTC.

The V and J genes are TRBV21-1 and TRBJ2-2. TRBV21-1 is an annotated pseudogene. This CDR3 has 12 residues. DNA of the CDR3: TGTGCCAGCAGCAAAGATGTCGGGGAGCTGTTTTTT. Residues: CASSKDVGELFF.

The chain carries TRBV6-1 and TRBJ1-3; D uncertain. The germline V and J ends were trimmed by 2 bases and 3 bases, with 11 bases remaining between them. Per the germline V gene, CDR1 is MNHNS and CDR2 is SASEGT. The CDR3 covers 15 residues. CDR3 loop: CASSELMGNGNTIYF. The CDR3 DNA follows: TGTGCCAGCAGTGAATTAATGGGAAATGGAAACACCATATATTTT.

The chain joins TRBV6-5 to TRBJ1-1, with D tentatively TRBD1 (5 bases). The CDR3 covers 13 residues. V was clipped by 11 bases and J by 5 bases, with 18 bases between them. CDR1 is MNHEY, CDR2 SVGAGI, per germline. The CDR3 nucleotides read TGTGCCGTCGCCCGGGGGAAGTGGACTGAAGCTTTCTTT. The encoded protein is CAVARGKWTEAFF.

By its share, this clone is medium-sized. This chain joins TRBV7-9 and TRBJ1-1; D is unresolved. V was cut by 1 base and J by 5 bases, with 11 bases left in between. CDR1 is SEHNR and CDR2 is FQNEAQ in the germline V gene (reference sequence). The CDR3 length is 14 residues. In DNA, the CDR3 is TGTGCCAGCAGCTTAGACCTGGGCTCTACTGAAGCTTTCTTT. This gives the protein CASSLDLGSTEAFF.

CDR3 protein: CASSLDLNRGTEAFF. The CDR3 DNA follows: TGCGCCAGCAGCCTAGACTTGAACAGGGGTACAGAAGCTTTCTTT. The chain employs TRBV5-1 and TRBJ1-1, with 7 bases matching TRBD1. In germline, CDR1 is SGHRS, CDR2 YFSETQ. The CDR3 spans 15 residues. With 4 bases clipped from V and 8 bases from J, the junction kept 14 bases outside the gene matches.

The J gene is TRBJ2-5, the V gene TRBV5-1; D unresolved. Germline CDR1 and CDR2: SGHRS and YFSETQ. The CDR3 has 15 amino acids. Trimming left V 0 bases short and J 2 bases short, with 11 bases between. This CDR3 reads CASSLGSTLQETQYF. The CDR3 DNA reads TGCGCCAGCAGCTTGGGTTCGACCCTACAAGAGACCCAGTACTTC. Full variable domain (rest looked up from reference TRBV5-1 and TRBJ2-5): KAGVTQTPRYLIKTRGQQVTLSCSPISGHRSVSWYQQTPGQGLQFLFEYFSETQRNKGNFPGRFSGRQFSNSRSEMNVSTLELGDSALYLCASSLGSTLQETQYFGPGTRLLVL.

V is TRBV7-2 and J is TRBJ2-2, with unresolved D. The V end lost 5 bases, the J end lost 3 bases, and 10 bases lay between the germline ends. CDR1 is SGHTA and CDR2 is FQGNSA in the germline V gene. This CDR3 spans 14 amino acids. CDR3 bases: TGTGCCAGCAGCCCCCGTTATCACACCGGGGAGCTGTTTTTT. This codes for CASSPRYHTGELFF.

Worth noting for this clone: Other DNA sequences from this sample encode an identical CDR3 as well. The rearrangement links TRBV19 to TRBJ1-1; D gene uncertain. The CDR3 length is 11 residues. The V end lost 6 bases, the J end lost 0 bases, and 2 bases lay between the germline ends. CDR1 LNHDA and CDR2 SQIVND come from the germline V gene (reference sequence). The CDR3 sequence: CASRLNTEAFF. Written as DNA, the CDR3 is TGTGCCAGTAGATTGAACACTGAAGCTTTCTTT.

The chain employs TRBV7-2 and TRBJ1-5; D is unclear. This CDR3 spans 15 amino acids. Trimming took 1 base from V and 4 from J, leaving 11 bases between them. The germline CDR1 and CDR2 sequences are SGHTA and FQGNSA. This CDR3 reads CASSLGEVGNQPQHF. CDR3 coding DNA: TGTGCCAGCAGCTTAGGGGAAGTTGGTAATCAGCCCCAGCATTTT.

In its sample, this clone was seen a few times. The V and J genes are TRBV7-8 and TRBJ2-7; D possibly matches TRBD1 or TRBD2 (6 bases each). V lost 5 bases to trimming and J lost 2 bases, with 19 bases between them. The CDR3 covers 16 residues. Germline-derived CDR1 and CDR2 are SGHVS and FQNEAQ. The CDR3 loop reads CASSRLTGGTTYEQYF. DNA of the CDR3: TGTGCCAGCAGCCGCTTGACTGGGGGGACAACCTACGAGCAGTACTTC.

The gene calls are TRBV28 and TRBJ2-1; no clear D. The V end was cut by 3 bases, the J end by 9 bases, with 9 bases between. Germline loops: CDR1 MDHEN, CDR2 SYDVKM. CDR3 size: 12 residues. The chain's CDR3 is CASSFTLREQFF. The CDR3 DNA sequence: TGTGCCAGCAGTTTTACACTGCGTGAGCAGTTCTTC.

The chain has TRBV4-2 and TRBJ1-2, with 8 bases fitting TRBD1. The CDR3 length is 15 residues. Germline CDR1 reads LGHNA; CDR2 reads YNFKEQ. With V trimmed by 2 bases and J by 4 bases, 6 bases remained unmatched. Written as DNA, the CDR3 is TGTGCCAGCAGCCAAACAGACAGGGGAGGCTATGGCTACACCTTC. Encoded protein: CASSQTDRGGYGYTF.

This clone was counted a single time. The V gene is TRBV7-3, the J gene TRBJ1-4; possible D gene TRBD1, 5 bases. Trimming removed 5 bases from V and 4 bases from J, with 14 bases in between. There are 15 residues in the CDR3. The germline V gene encodes CDR1 SGHTA and CDR2 FQGTGA. CDR3 region: CASSQVAGFNEKLFF. CDR3 in DNA: TGTGCCAGCAGCCAAGTGGCAGGGTTTAATGAAAAACTGTTTTTT. The variable domain in full, with the rest retrieved from reference TRBV7-3 and TRBJ1-4, is GAGVSQTPSNKVTEKGKYVELRCDPISGHTALYWYRQSLGQGPEFLIYFQGTGAADDSGLPNDRFFAVRPEGSVSTLKIQRTERGDSAVYLCASSQVAGFNEKLFFGSGTQLSVL.